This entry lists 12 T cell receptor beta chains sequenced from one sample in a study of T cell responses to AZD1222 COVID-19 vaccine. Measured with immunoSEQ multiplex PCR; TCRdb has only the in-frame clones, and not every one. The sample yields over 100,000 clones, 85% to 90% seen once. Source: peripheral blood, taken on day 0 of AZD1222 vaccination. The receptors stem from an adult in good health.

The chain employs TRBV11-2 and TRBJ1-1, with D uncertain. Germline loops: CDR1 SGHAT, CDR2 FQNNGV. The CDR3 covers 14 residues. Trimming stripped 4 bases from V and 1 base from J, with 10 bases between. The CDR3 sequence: CASSSGIQNTEAFF. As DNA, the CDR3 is TGTGCCAGCAGCTCCGGGATTCAGAACACTGAAGCTTTCTTT.

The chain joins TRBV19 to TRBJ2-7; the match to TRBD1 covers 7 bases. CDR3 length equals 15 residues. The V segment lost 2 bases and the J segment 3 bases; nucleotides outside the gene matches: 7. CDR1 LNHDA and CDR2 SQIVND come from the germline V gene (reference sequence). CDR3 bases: TGTGCCAGTAGTATAAGCACAGGGGCCTACTACGAGCAGTACTTC. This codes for CASSISTGAYYEQYF.

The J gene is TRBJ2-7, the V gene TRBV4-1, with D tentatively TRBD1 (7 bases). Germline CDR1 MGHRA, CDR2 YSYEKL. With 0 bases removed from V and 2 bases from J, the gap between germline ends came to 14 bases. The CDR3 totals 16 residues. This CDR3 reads CASSQDPAGGTYEQYF. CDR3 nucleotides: TGCGCCAGCAGCCAAGACCCGGCAGGGGGGACCTACGAGCAGTACTTC.

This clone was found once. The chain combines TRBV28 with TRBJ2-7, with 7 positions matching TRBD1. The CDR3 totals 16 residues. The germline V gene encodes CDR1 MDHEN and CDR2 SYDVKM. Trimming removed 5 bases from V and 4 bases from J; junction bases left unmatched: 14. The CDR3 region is CASSPPTGRAKYEQYF. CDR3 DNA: TGTGCCAGCAGTCCCCCGACAGGGCGAGCGAAGTACGAGCAGTACTTC.

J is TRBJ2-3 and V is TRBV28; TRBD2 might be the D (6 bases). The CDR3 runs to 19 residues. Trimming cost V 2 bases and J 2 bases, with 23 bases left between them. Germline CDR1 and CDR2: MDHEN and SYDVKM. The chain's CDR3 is CASSLVASEKTDLTDTQYF. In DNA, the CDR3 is TGTGCCAGCAGTTTAGTGGCTAGCGAAAAAACAGATCTCACAGATACGCAGTATTTT. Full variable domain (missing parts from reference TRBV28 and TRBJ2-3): DVKVTQSSRYLVKRTGEKVFLECVQDMDHENMFWYRQDPGLGLRLIYFSYDVKMKEKGDIPEGYSVSREKKERFSLILESASTNQTSMYLCASSLVASEKTDLTDTQYFGPGTRLTVL.

The DNA of the CDR3 is TGCAGCGTGGGACTAGCGGCAGATACGCAGTATTTT. The encoded protein is CSVGLAADTQYF. V is TRBV29-1 and J is TRBJ2-3; 11 bases are a match to TRBD2. The CDR3 spans 12 residues. CDR1 and CDR2 from the germline V gene are SQVTM and ANQGSEA. The V segment lost 6 bases and the J segment 4 bases; nucleotides outside the gene matches: 0.

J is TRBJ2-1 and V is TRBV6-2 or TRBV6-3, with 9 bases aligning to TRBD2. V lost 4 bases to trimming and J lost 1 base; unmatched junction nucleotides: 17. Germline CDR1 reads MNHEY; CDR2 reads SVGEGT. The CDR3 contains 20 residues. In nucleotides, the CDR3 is TGTGCCAGCAGTTCCCCCCAGGTTAGCGGGGGTGCATTTTCCTACAATGAGCAGTTCTTC. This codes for CASSSPQVSGGAFSYNEQFF.

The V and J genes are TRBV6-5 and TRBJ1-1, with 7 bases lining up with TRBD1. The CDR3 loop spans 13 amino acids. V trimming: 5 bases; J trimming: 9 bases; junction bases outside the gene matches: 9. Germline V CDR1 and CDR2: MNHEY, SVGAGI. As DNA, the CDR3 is TGTGCCAGCAGTCAGACGGGACAGAATAAAGCTTTCTTT. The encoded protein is CASSQTGQNKAFF.

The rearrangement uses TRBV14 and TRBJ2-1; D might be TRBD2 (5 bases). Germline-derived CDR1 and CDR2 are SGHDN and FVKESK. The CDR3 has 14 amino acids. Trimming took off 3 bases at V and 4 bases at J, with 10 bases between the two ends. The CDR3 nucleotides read TGTGCCAGCAGCCAGAGCTCGGGGTACAATGAGCAGTTCTTC. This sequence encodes CASSQSSGYNEQFF.

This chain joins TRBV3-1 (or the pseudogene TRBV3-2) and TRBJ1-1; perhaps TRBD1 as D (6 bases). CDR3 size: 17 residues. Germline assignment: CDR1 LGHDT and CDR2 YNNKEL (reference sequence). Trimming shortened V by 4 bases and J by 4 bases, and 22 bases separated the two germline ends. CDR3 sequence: CASSLRDNKPGSTEAFF. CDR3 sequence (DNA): TGTGCCAGCAGCCTCCGGGACAACAAACCGGGTTCCACTGAAGCTTTCTTT.

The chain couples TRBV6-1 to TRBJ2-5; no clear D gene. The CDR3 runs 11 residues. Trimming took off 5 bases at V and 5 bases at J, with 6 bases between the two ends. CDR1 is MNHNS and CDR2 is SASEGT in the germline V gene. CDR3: CASSPLETQYF. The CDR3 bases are TGTGCCAGCAGTCCCCTCGAGACCCAGTACTTC.

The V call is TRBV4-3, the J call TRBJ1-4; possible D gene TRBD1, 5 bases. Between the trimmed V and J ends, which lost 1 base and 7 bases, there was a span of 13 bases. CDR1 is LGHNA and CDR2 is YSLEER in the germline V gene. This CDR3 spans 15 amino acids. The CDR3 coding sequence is TGCGCCAGCAGCCAAGGGGCGGGGGGAGGTGAAAAACTGTTTTTT. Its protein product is CASSQGAGGGEKLFF.